This T cell receptor (beta chain) came from a study of blood T cell repertoires in COVID-19. TCRdb's table, derived via immunoSEQ multiplex PCR, lists solely in-frame clones and lacks some. Among 400,000 to 550,000 clones listed, about 85% were seen once. V dropped 2 bases and J dropped 0 bases, with 8 bases sitting between them. The CDR3 totals 14 residues. Germline V CDR1 and CDR2: MNHEY, SVGAGI. All enrollees were roughly 18 to 95 years old and from 20 to 25 US areas. Material: PBMCs or T cells enriched from blood (not recorded which). The sequence derives from a woman under 30 with acute COVID-19. The rearrangement uses TRBV6-5 and TRBJ2-7; D gene ambiguous. This CDR3 reads CASSYISSSYEQYF. For the CDR3, the DNA is TGTGCCAGCAGTTACATTTCTAGCTCCTACGAGCAGTACTTC.